This T cell receptor (beta chain) emerged from a study of PD-L1 blockade in urothelial cancer. The germline V gene has CDR1 SGHNT and CDR2 YYREEE (reference sequence). The CDR3 has 12 residues. The ends were cut back, 4 bases at V and 6 bases at J, with 10 bases in the middle. The repertoire was sequenced with immunoSEQ multiplex PCR; TCRdb's copy has only in-frame clones and lacks some. The sample has tens of thousands of clones, about nine tenths seen once. Time point described: peripheral blood 6 weeks after treatment start. The chain links TRBV5-4 to TRBJ1-2; unclear D gene. Sequenced here: PBMCs, sampled around atezolizumab (anti-PD-L1) treatment. The clonotype was recovered from a man in his 60s with urothelial cancer. The CDR3 region has the DNA TGTGCCAGCAGCGGGCCGTGGGATGGCTACACCTTC. This codes for CASSGPWDGYTF.